The subject of this entry is one TCR beta chain. Its matching antigen is unknown. Using immunoSEQ multiplex PCR, the repertoire was profiled, and TCRdb retains in-frame clones only, with some absent. The repertoire holds more than 250,000 clones, with over 85% as singletons. The data are from a study of T cell responses to AZD1222 COVID-19 vaccine. Whole-study findings and limits: Within unmutated variant regions lay the reported targets of nearly half of spike-specific TCRs. Donors were largely white British and mainly female; clonal diversity was possibly underestimated.

The CDR3 has 12 residues. Germline CDR1 reads SGHAT; CDR2 reads FQDESV (reference sequence). V was cut by 5 bases and J by 4 bases, with 7 bases left in between. This rearrangement joins TRBV11-1 to TRBJ2-3; unclear D gene. This specimen consisted of peripheral blood, obtained on day 0 of AZD1222 vaccination. This sequence originates from an adult in good health. The CDR3 DNA is TGTGCCAGCAGCCTCCCTCCAGATACGCAGTATTTT. This sequence encodes CASSLPPDTQYF.